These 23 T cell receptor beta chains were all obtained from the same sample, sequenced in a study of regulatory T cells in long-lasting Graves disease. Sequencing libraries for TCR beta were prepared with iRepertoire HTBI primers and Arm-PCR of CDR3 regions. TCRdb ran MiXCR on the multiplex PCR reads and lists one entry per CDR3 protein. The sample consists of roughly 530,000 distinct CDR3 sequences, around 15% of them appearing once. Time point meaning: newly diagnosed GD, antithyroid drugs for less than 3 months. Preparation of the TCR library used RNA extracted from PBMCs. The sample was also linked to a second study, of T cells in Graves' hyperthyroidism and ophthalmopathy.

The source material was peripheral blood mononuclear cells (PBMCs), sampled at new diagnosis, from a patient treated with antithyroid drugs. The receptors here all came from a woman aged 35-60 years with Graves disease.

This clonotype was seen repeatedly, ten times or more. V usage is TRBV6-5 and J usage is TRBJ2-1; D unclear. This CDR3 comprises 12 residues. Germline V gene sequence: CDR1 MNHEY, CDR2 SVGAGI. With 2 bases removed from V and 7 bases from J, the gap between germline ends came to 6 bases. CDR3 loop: CASSYVANEQFF. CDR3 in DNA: TGTGCCAGCAGTTACGTAGCAAATGAGCAGTTCTTC.

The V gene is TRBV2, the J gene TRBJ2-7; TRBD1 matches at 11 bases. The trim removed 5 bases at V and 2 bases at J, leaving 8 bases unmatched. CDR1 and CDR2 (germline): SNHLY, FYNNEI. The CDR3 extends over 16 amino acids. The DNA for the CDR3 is TGTGCCAGCAGTCTAATACCGGGACAGGGGGCCTACGAGCAGTACTTC. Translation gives CASSLIPGQGAYEQYF.

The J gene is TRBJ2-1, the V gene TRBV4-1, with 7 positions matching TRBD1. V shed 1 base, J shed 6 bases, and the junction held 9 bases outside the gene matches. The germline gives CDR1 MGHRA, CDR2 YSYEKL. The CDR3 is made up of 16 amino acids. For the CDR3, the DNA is TGCGCCAGCAGCCAAGTAGGACAGGTTAGGGGCAATGAGCAGTTCTTC. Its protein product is CASSQVGQVRGNEQFF.

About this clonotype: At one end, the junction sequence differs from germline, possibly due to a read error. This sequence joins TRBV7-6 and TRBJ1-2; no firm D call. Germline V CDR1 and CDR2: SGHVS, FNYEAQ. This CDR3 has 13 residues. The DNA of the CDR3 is TGTGTCAGCAGCCCCGAGGCTATCTATGGCTACACCTTC. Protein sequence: CVSSPEAIYGYTF. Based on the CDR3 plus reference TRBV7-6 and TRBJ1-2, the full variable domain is GAGVSQSPRYKVTKRGQDVALRCDPISGHVSLYWYRQALGQGPEFLTYFNYEAQQDKSGLPNDRFSAERPEGSISTLTIQRTEQRDSAMYRCVSSPEAIYGYTFGSGTRLTVV.

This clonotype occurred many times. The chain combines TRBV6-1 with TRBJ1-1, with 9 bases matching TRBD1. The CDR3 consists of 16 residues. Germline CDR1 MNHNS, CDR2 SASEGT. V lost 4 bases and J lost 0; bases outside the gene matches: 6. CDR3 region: CASSGSGDRVNTEAFF. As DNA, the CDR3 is TGTGCCAGCAGTGGGAGTGGGGACAGGGTGAACACTGAAGCTTTCTTT.

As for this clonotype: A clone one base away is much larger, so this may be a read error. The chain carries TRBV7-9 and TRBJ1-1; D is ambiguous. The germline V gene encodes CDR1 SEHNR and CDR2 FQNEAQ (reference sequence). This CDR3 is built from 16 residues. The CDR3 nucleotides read TGTGCCGGCAGCTTAGGGAGGGAATATATGAACACTGAAGCTTTCTTT. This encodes CAGSLGREYMNTEAFF.

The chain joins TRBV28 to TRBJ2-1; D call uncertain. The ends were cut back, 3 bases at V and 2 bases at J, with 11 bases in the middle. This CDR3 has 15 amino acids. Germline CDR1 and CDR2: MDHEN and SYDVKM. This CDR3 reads CASSFWGTPYNEQFF. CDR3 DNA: TGTGCCAGCAGTTTTTGGGGAACTCCCTACAATGAGCAGTTCTTC.

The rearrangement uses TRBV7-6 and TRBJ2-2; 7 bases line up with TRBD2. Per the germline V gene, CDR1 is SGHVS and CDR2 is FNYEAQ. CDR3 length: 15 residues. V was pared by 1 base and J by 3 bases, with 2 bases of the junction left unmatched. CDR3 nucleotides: TGTGCCAGCAGCTTAGATGGGGGGGACACCGGGGAGCTGTTTTTT. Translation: CASSLDGGDTGELFF.

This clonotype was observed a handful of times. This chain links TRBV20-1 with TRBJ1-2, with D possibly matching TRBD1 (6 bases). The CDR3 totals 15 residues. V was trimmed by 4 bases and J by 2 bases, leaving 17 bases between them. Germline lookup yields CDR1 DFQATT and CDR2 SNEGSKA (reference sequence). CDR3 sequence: CSAKGGGRRNYGYTF. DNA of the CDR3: TGCAGTGCTAAGGGGGGGGGGAGAAGAAACTATGGCTACACCTTC.

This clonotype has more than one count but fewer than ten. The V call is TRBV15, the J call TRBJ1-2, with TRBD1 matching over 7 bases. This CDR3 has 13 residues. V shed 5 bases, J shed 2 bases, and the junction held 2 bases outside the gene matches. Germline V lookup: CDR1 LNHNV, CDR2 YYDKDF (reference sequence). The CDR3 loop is CATSVQGNYGYTF. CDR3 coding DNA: TGTGCCACCAGCGTACAGGGGAACTATGGCTACACCTTC. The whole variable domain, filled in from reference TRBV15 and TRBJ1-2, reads DAMVIQNPRYQVTQFGKPVTLSCSQTLNHNVMYWYQQKSSQAPKLLFHYYDKDFNNEADTPDNFQSRRPNTSFCFLDIRSPGLGDTAMYLCATSVQGNYGYTFGSGTRLTVV.

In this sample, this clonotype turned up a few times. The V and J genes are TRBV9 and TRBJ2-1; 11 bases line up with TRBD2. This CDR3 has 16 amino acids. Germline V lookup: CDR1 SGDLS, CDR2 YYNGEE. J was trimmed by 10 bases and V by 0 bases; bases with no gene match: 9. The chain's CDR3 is CASSVDGSGGAREQFF. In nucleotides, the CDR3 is TGTGCCAGCAGCGTAGACGGTAGCGGGGGGGCGAGGGAGCAGTTCTTC.

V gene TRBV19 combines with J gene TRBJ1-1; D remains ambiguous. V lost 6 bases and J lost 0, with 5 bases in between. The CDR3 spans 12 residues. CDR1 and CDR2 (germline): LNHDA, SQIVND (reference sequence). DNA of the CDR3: TGTGCCAGTAGGTTTTTGAACACTGAAGCTTTCTTT. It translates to CASRFLNTEAFF.

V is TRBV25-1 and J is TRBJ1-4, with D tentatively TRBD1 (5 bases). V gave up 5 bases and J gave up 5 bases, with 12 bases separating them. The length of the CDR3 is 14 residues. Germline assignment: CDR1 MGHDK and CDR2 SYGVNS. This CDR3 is CASSLDRQNEKLFF. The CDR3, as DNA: TGTGCCAGCAGTCTCGACAGACAGAATGAAAAACTGTTTTTT.

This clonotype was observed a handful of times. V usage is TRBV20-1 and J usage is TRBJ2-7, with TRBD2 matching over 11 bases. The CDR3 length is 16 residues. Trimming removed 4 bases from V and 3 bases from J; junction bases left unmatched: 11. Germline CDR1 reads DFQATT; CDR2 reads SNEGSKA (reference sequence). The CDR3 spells CSATPFGLAGLYEQYF. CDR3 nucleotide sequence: TGCAGTGCTACCCCCTTCGGACTAGCGGGTCTCTACGAGCAGTACTTC.

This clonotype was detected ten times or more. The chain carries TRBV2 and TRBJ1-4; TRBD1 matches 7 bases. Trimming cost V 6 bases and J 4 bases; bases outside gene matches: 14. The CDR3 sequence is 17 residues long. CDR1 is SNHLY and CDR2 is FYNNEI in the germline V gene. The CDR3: CASRAGGGRHGNEKLFF. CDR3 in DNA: TGTGCCAGCAGAGCAGGGGGAGGACGCCATGGTAATGAAAAACTGTTTTTT.

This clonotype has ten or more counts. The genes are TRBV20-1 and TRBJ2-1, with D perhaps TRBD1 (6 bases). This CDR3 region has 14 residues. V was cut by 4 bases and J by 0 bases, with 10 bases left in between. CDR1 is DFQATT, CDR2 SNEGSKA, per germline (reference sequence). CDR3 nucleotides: TGCAGTGCTACGGACAGCAGCTCCTACAATGAGCAGTTCTTC. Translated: CSATDSSSYNEQFF.

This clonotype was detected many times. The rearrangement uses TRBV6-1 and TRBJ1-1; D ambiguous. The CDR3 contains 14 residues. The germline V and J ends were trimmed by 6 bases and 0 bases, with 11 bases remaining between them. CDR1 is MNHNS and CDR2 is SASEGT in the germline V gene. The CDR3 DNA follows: TGTGCCAGCAGCTTCGACGGCCTGAACACTGAAGCTTTCTTT. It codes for CASSFDGLNTEAFF.

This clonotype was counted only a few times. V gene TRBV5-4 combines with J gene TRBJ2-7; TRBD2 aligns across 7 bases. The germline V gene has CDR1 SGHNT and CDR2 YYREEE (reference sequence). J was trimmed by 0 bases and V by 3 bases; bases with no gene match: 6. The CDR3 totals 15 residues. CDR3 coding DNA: TGTGCCAGCAGCTGGGGGGGGACGAGCTCCTACGAGCAGTACTTC. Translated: CASSWGGTSSYEQYF.

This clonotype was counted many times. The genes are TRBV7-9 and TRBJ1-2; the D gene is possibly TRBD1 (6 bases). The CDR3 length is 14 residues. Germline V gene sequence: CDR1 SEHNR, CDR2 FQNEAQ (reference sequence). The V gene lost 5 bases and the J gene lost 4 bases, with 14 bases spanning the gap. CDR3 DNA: TGTGCCAGCAGCCCACCGGGACAAGGCTATGGCTACACCTTC. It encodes CASSPPGQGYGYTF.

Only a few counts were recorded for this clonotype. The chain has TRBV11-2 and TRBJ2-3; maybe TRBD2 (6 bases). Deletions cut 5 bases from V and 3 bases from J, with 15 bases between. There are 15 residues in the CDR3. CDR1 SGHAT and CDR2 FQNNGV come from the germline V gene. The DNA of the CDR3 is TGTGCCAGCAGCCCCCCCCCCGGAGGGACAGATACGCAGTATTTT. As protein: CASSPPPGGTDTQYF.

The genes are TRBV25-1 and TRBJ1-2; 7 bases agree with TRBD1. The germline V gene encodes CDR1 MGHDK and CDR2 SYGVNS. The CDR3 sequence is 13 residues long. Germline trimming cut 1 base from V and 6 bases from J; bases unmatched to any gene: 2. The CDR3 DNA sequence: TGTGCCAGCAGTGAATTTGGGACAGATGGCTACACCTTC. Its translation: CASSEFGTDGYTF.

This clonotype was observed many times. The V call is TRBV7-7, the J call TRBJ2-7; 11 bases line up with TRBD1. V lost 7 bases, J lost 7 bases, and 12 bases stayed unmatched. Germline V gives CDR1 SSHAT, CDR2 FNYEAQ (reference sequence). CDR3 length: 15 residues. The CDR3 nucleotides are TGTGCCAGCAACGGTGGGACAGGGGGATTTGAAGAGCAGTACTTC. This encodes CASNGGTGGFEEQYF.

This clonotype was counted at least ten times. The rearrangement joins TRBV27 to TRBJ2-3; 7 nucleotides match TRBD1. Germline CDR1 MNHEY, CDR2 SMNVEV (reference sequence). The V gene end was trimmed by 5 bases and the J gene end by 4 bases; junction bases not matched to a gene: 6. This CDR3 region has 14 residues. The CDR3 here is CASSNRGGSDTQYF. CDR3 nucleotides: TGTGCCAGCAGTAACAGGGGCGGCTCAGATACGCAGTATTTT.